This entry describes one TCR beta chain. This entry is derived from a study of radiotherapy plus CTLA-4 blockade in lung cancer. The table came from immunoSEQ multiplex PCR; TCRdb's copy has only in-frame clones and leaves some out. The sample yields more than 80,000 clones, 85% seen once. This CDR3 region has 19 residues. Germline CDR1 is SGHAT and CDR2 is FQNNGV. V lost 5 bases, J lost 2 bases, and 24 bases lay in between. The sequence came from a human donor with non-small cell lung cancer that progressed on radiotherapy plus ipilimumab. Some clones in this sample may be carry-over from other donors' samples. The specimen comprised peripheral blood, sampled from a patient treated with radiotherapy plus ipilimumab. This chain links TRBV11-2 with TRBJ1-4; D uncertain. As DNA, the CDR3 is TGTGCCAGCAGCCCTTCGAGGGTCTCGGAAATTGGCACTAATGAAAAACTGTTTTTT. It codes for CASSPSRVSEIGTNEKLFF.